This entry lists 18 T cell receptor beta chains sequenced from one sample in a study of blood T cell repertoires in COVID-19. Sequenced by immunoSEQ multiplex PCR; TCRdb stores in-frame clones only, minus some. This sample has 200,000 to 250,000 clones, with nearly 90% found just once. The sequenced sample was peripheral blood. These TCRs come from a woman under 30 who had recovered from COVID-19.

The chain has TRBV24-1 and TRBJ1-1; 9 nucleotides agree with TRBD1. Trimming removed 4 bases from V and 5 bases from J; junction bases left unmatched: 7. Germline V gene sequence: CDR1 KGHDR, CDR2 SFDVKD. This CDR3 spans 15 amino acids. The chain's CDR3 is CATSEGTGKGTEAFF. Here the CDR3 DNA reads TGTGCCACCAGTGAGGGGACAGGGAAGGGGACTGAAGCTTTCTTT.

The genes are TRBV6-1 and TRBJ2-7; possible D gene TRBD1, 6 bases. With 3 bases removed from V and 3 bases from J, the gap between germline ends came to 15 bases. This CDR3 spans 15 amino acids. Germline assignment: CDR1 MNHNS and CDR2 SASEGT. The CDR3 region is CASSDPGAPVYEQYF. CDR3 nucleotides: TGTGCCAGCAGTGATCCAGGGGCCCCCGTCTACGAGCAGTACTTC.

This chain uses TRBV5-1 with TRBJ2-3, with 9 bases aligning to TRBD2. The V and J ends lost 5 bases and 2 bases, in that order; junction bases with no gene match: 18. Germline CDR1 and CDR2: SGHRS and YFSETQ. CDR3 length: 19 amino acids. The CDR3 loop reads CASRDWSGRPSRNTDTQYF. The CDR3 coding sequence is TGCGCCAGCAGGGATTGGAGCGGGAGGCCTAGTAGAAACACAGATACGCAGTATTTT.

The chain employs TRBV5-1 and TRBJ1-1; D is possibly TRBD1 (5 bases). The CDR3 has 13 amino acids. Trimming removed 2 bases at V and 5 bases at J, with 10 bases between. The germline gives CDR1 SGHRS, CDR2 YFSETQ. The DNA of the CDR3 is TGCGCCAGCAGCTTCGACCGACAGACTGAAGCTTTCTTT. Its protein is CASSFDRQTEAFF.

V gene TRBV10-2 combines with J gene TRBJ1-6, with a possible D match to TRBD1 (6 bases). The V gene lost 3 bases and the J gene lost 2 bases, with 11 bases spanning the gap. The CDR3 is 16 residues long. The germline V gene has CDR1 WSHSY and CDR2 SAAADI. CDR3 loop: CASSDTGTTYNSPLHF. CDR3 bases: TGCGCCAGCAGTGACACCGGGACAACCTATAATTCACCCCTCCACTTT.

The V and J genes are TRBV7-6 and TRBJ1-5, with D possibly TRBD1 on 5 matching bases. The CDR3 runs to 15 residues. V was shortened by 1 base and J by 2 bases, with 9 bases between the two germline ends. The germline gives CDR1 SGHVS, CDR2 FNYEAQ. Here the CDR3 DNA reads TGTGCCAGCAGCTTAGTGGCCAGGGGCAATCAGCCCCAGCATTTT. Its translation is CASSLVARGNQPQHF.

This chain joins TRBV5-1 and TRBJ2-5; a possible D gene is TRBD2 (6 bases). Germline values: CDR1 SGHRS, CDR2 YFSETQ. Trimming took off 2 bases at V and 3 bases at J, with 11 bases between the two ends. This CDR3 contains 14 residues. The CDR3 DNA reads TGCGCCAGCAGCTTTAACTGGGGGGAAGAGACCCAGTACTTC. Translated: CASSFNWGEETQYF.

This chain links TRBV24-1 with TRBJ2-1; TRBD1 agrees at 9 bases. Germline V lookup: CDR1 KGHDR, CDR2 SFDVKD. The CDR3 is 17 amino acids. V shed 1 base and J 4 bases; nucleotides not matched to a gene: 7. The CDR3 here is CATSDLRGQGRYNEQFF. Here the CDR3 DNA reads TGTGCCACCAGTGATTTAAGGGGACAGGGAAGATACAATGAGCAGTTCTTC.

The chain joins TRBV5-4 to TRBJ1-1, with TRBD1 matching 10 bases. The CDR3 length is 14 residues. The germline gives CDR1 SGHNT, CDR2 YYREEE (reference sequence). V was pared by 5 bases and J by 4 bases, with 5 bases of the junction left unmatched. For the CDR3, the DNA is TGTGCCAGCAGTTGGGACAGGGGTACCACTGAAGCTTTCTTT. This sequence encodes CASSWDRGTTEAFF.

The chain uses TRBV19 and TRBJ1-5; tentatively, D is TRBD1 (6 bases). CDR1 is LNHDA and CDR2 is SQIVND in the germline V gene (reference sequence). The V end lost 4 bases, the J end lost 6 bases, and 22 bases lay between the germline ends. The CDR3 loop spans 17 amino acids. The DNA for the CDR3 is TGTGCCAGTAGTAAGTTCGGGTTGATCATGGGGGCTCAGCCCCAGCATTTT. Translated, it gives CASSKFGLIMGAQPQHF.

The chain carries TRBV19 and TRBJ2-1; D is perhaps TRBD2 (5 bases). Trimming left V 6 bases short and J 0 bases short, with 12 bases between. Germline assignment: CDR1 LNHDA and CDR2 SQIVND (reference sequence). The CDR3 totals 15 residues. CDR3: CASRPSFSSYNEQFF. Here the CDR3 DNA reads TGTGCCAGTAGGCCTAGCTTTAGCTCCTACAATGAGCAGTTCTTC.

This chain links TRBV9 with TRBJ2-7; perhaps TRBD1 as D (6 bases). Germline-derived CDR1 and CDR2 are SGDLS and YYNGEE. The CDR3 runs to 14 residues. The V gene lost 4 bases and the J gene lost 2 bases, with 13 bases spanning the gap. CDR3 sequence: CASSLHRDTYEQYF. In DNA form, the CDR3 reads TGTGCCAGCAGCCTTCACAGGGATACCTACGAGCAGTACTTC.

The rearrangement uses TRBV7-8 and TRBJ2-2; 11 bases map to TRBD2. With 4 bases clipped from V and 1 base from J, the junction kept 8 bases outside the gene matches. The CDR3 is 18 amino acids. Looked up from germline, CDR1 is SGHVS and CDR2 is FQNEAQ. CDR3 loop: CASSSSGRTPQNTGELFF. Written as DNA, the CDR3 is TGTGCCAGCAGCTCTAGCGGGAGGACCCCTCAGAACACCGGGGAGCTGTTTTTT.

The CDR3 is CASDRDDTEAFF. The CDR3 nucleotides are TGTGCCAGCGACAGGGATGACACTGAAGCTTTCTTT. V gene TRBV2 combines with J gene TRBJ1-1; TRBD1 agrees at 7 bases. Germline trimming cut 8 bases from V and 3 bases from J; bases unmatched to any gene: 3. In germline, CDR1 is SNHLY, CDR2 FYNNEI. The CDR3 contains 12 residues. The variable domain in full, with the rest retrieved from reference TRBV2 and TRBJ1-1, is EPEVTQTPSHQVTQMGQEVILRCVPISNHLYFYWYRQILGQKVEFLVSFYNNEISEKSEIFDDQFSVERPDGSNFTLKIRSTKLEDSAMYFCASDRDDTEAFFGQGTRLTVV.

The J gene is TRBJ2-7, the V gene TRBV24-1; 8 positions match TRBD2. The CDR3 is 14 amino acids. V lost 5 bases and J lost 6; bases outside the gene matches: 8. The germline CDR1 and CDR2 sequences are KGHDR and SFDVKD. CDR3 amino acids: CATSVSGSLGEQYF. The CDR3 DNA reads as TGTGCCACCAGTGTGAGCGGGAGTTTGGGCGAGCAGTACTTC.

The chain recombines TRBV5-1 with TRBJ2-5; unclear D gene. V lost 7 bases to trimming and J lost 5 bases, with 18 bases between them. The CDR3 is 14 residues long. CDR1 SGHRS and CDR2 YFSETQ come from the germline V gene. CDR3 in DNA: TGCGCCAGCCGACGATCCAGCCTCGGGGAGACCCAGTACTTC. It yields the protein CASRRSSLGETQYF.

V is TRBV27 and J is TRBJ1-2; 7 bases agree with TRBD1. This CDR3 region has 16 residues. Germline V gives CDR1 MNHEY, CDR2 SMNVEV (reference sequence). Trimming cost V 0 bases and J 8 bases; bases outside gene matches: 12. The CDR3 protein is CASSLSSGQHPRGYTF. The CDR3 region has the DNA TGTGCCAGCAGTTTATCGTCGGGACAGCATCCGAGGGGCTACACCTTC.

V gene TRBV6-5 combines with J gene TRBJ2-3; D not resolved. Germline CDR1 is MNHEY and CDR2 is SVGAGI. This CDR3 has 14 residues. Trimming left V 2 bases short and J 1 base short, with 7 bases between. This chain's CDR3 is CASSYTVGTDTQYF. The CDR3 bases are TGTGCCAGCAGTTACACGGTCGGCACAGATACGCAGTATTTT.